The next 26 T cell receptor beta chains were all read from a single sample in a study of CDR3 diversity in severe acne. TCRdb itself ran the PCR reads through MiXCR, one entry per CDR3 protein. The sample has some 84,000 distinct CDR3 sequences; about 48% are singletons. The sequencing input was blood. Every receptor here comes from a male donor in good health, serving as a control.

The chain employs TRBV6-6 and TRBJ1-6, with a tentative D call TRBD1 (6 bases). The CDR3 is 16 residues long. Germline V lookup: CDR1 MNHNY, CDR2 SVGAGI (reference sequence). V was shortened by 2 bases and J by 6 bases, with 14 bases between the two germline ends. CDR3 residues: CASSYGGRVGNSPLHF. In DNA form, the CDR3 reads TGTGCCAGCAGTTACGGGGGCAGGGTGGGTAATTCACCCCTCCACTTT.

CDR3 sequence (DNA): TGTGCCAGTAGTGTGGCATCCGAAATATCAGAAGCTTTCTTT. Its translation: CASSVASEISEAFF. This chain joins TRBV19 and TRBJ1-1; D gene ambiguous. The CDR3 spans 14 residues. V gave up 5 bases and J gave up 8 bases, with 18 bases separating them. Germline V CDR1 and CDR2: LNHDA, SQIVND (reference sequence).

The sample holds many counts of this clonotype. The J gene is TRBJ1-4, the V gene TRBV5-1; unclear D gene. Germline V gives CDR1 SGHRS, CDR2 YFSETQ. The CDR3 has 15 residues. V shed 3 bases and J shed 1 base, with 10 bases lying between them. The CDR3 is CASSWGSRTNEKLFF. In DNA, the CDR3 is TGCGCCAGCAGCTGGGGATCGAGAACTAATGAAAAACTGTTTTTT.

This chain joins TRBV25-1 and TRBJ1-5, with TRBD1 identical over 8 bases. This CDR3 is built from 14 residues. Germline assignment: CDR1 MGHDK and CDR2 SYGVNS. With 8 bases clipped from V and 5 bases from J, the junction kept 8 bases outside the gene matches. The CDR3 DNA reads TGTGCCAGCCGGACCAGGGGGCGCGATCAGCCCCAGCATTTT. Translated: CASRTRGRDQPQHF.

On this clonotype: Germline is not matched at one junction end, which may reflect a read error. This chain connects TRBV2 to TRBJ2-5, with a possible D match to TRBD2 (6 bases). This CDR3 is 14 amino acids long. Germline V lookup: CDR1 SNHLY, CDR2 FYNNEI. The CDR3 nucleotides are TGTGCCAGTAGTGATAGGAGGGATCAAGAGACCCAGTGCTTC. It encodes CASSDRRDQETQCF.

In this sample, this clonotype turned up a few times. The chain uses TRBV9 and TRBJ1-5; D remains unclear. The V gene's germline CDR1 is SGDLS and CDR2 YYNGEE. The CDR3 loop spans 14 amino acids. V dropped 1 base and J dropped 6 bases, with 11 bases sitting between them. This CDR3 is CASSVSGTGQPQHF. DNA for the CDR3: TGTGCCAGCAGCGTATCAGGAACCGGTCAGCCCCAGCATTTT.

The rearrangement joins TRBV10-2 to TRBJ2-7; 7 bases line up with TRBD1. Trimming at V came to 4 bases and at J to 2 bases, leaving 5 bases not matched to a gene. The V gene's germline CDR1 is WSHSY and CDR2 SAAADI. CDR3 length: 14 amino acids. The CDR3 nucleotides are TGCGCCAGCAGTGCCAGCGGACAGGCCTACGAGCAGTACTTC. Its protein product is CASSASGQAYEQYF.

This chain joins TRBV7-3 and TRBJ2-1, with 8 bases aligning to TRBD1. The V gene end was trimmed by 6 bases and the J gene end by 8 bases; junction bases not matched to a gene: 9. The CDR3 sequence is 14 residues long. CDR1 is SGHTA and CDR2 is FQGTGA in the germline V gene. CDR3 region: CASRGQGAQDEQFF. CDR3 bases: TGTGCCAGCAGAGGGCAGGGGGCGCAAGATGAGCAGTTCTTC.

Worth noting for this clonotype: A much larger clonotype is one base distant, so this may be a read error. The chain has TRBV9 and TRBJ2-7; 11 bases align to TRBD2. V shed 3 bases and J 3 bases; nucleotides not matched to a gene: 5. This CDR3 has 15 amino acids. Germline CDR1 is SGDLS and CDR2 is YYNGEE. CDR3 DNA sequence: TGTGCCAGCAGCGCTGGGACTAGCGGCTTCTACGAGCAGTACTTC. Translating it yields CASSAGTSGFYEQYF.

This clonotype has only a few counts. J is TRBJ2-5 and V is TRBV2, with 13 positions matching TRBD2. The V gene end was trimmed by 6 bases and the J gene end by 1 base; junction bases not matched to a gene: 8. This CDR3 is built from 17 residues. Germline lookup yields CDR1 SNHLY and CDR2 FYNNEI. The CDR3 coding sequence is TGTGCCAGCAGCCCCGGGACTAGCGGGGACCCCCAAGAGACCCAGTACTTC. The encoded protein is CASSPGTSGDPQETQYF. Combining the CDR3 with reference TRBV2 and TRBJ2-5 gives the whole variable domain EPEVTQTPSHQVTQMGQEVILRCVPISNHLYFYWYRQILGQKVEFLVSFYNNEISEKSEIFDDQFSVERPDGSNFTLKIRSTKLEDSAMYFCASSPGTSGDPQETQYFGPGTRLLVL.

This clonotype was observed a few times. V is TRBV7-9 and J is TRBJ1-1; D unresolved. There are 14 residues in the CDR3. Germline lookup yields CDR1 SEHNR and CDR2 FQNEAQ (reference sequence). V was pared by 5 bases and J by 7 bases, with 17 bases between. Here the CDR3 DNA reads TGTGCCAGCAGCCCTCTTTTGAGTGGAGATGAAGCTTTCTTT. Protein product: CASSPLLSGDEAFF.

CDR3 nucleotides: TGTGCCAGCAGCTTACGGACAGGGGAGAATTCACCCCTCCACTTT. Translating gives CASSLRTGENSPLHF. This sequence joins TRBV7-6 and TRBJ1-6, with 9 bases lining up with TRBD1. V shed 2 bases, J shed 7 bases, and the junction held 3 bases outside the gene matches. Germline V gene lookup returns CDR1 SGHVS and CDR2 FNYEAQ. The length of the CDR3 is 15 residues.

V is TRBV5-1 and J is TRBJ2-7; 10 bases are a match to TRBD1. Per the germline V gene, CDR1 is SGHRS and CDR2 is YFSETQ. The CDR3 covers 14 residues. Trimming at V came to 4 bases and at J to 1 base, leaving 2 bases not matched to a gene. The CDR3 nucleotides read TGCGCCAGCAGCCGGACAGGGGGGTCCTACGAGCAGTACTTC. Translation gives CASSRTGGSYEQYF.

This chain uses TRBV18 with TRBJ1-1; 7 bases line up with TRBD1. The trim removed 3 bases at V and 1 base at J, leaving 2 bases unmatched. This CDR3 has 14 amino acids. Germline loops: CDR1 KGHSH, CDR2 LQKENI. The CDR3: CASSPRQGNTEAFF. In DNA form, the CDR3 reads TGTGCCAGCTCACCCAGACAGGGGAACACTGAAGCTTTCTTT.

This clonotype has just one count. The junction differs from germline at one of its ends, possibly a read error. This chain uses TRBV29-1 with TRBJ1-1; no clear D. This CDR3 has 11 amino acids. The V gene's germline CDR1 is SQVTM and CDR2 ANQGSEA. DNA of the CDR3: TGCGGCGTTGTAGCTTCTACTGAAGCTTTCTTT. Its protein product is CGVVASTEAFF.

This clonotype has a count of ten or more. The CDR3 DNA sequence: TGTGCCAGCAGTCCCTGGGACGGCCAAGAGACCCAGTACTTC. Encoded protein: CASSPWDGQETQYF. The gene calls are TRBV28 and TRBJ2-5; tentatively, D is TRBD1 or TRBD2 (5 bases each). The germline V and J ends were trimmed by 5 bases and 1 base, with 11 bases remaining between them. Germline V gives CDR1 MDHEN, CDR2 SYDVKM. This CDR3 spans 14 amino acids.

This clonotype was detected ten times or more. The chain links TRBV2 to TRBJ2-5; 9 bases match TRBD1. V lost 7 bases to trimming and J lost 0 bases; unmatched junction nucleotides: 3. CDR3 length: 14 residues. Germline CDR1 and CDR2: SNHLY and FYNNEI. Here the CDR3 DNA reads TGTGCCAGCACCAGACAGGGGGACCAAGAGACCCAGTACTTC. As protein: CASTRQGDQETQYF.

The J gene is TRBJ1-1, the V gene TRBV29-1; 9 bases line up with TRBD1. The CDR3 is 16 amino acids. With 8 bases clipped from V and 0 bases from J, the junction kept 13 bases outside the gene matches. Per the germline V gene, CDR1 is SQVTM and CDR2 is ANQGSEA. The CDR3 region has the DNA TGCAGCCATATTCGGGGGACAGGGTACATGAACACTGAAGCTTTCTTT. It codes for CSHIRGTGYMNTEAFF.

The chain carries TRBV4-1 and TRBJ2-7; TRBD2 agrees at 9 bases. Trimming took 2 bases from V and 3 from J; bases not matched to a gene: 17. Germline loops: CDR1 MGHRA, CDR2 YSYEKL. CDR3 length: 19 amino acids. The CDR3 DNA reads as TGCGCCAGCAGCCAATGGAGGTCTAGCGGGAAGGTGGTCTACTACGAGCAGTACTTC. The encoded protein is CASSQWRSSGKVVYYEQYF.

The chain has TRBV28 and TRBJ1-1; TRBD1 agrees at 7 bases. The CDR3 length is 14 residues. Germline CDR1 and CDR2: MDHEN and SYDVKM. Unmatched junction bases numbered 10, after V lost 6 bases and J lost 6 bases. The CDR3 nucleotides are TGTGCCAGCAGGATCCTCGGGACAGACCCTGAAGCTTTCTTT. Amino acids: CASRILGTDPEAFF.

This sequence joins TRBV2 and TRBJ1-1; 11 bases line up with TRBD1. This CDR3 has 17 residues. Germline V gives CDR1 SNHLY, CDR2 FYNNEI. V trimming: 6 bases; J trimming: 2 bases; junction bases outside the gene matches: 11. CDR3 nucleotide sequence: TGTGCCAGCAGCGCTGCCCGGACAGGGGGCGGAAACACTGAAGCTTTCTTT. Its translation is CASSAARTGGGNTEAFF.

The chain joins TRBV7-3 to TRBJ2-2, with 7 bases that match TRBD2. The CDR3 has 16 amino acids. The J segment lost 9 bases and the V segment lost 5 bases, leaving 15 bases of the junction unmatched. Germline values: CDR1 SGHTA, CDR2 FQGTGA. Written as DNA, the CDR3 is TGTGCCAGCAGCGTAATGGGGGGGGGGAGCGGCCGGGAGCTGTTTTTT. The encoded protein is CASSVMGGGSGRELFF.

The V and J genes are TRBV9 and TRBJ1-1; 7 bases map to TRBD1. The CDR3 has 12 residues. Losses at the gene ends were 7 bases for V and 4 bases for J; bases not matched to a gene: 4. The V gene's germline CDR1 is SGDLS and CDR2 YYNGEE. In nucleotides, the CDR3 is TGTGCCAGCTCAGACAGGGTCACTGAAGCTTTCTTT. It encodes CASSDRVTEAFF.

CDR3: CAWSPRAAEQYF. The CDR3 coding sequence is TGTGCCTGGAGCCCCCGGGCAGCCGAGCAGTACTTC. J is TRBJ2-7 and V is TRBV30; no definite D call. This CDR3 contains 12 residues. Per germline, CDR1 GTSNPN and CDR2 SVGIG (reference sequence). V was clipped by 3 bases and J by 6 bases, with 12 bases between them.

The rearrangement uses TRBV6-1 and TRBJ1-1; D is unresolved. CDR1 and CDR2 (germline): MNHNS, SASEGT. V lost 1 base to trimming and J lost 6 bases, with 6 bases between them. The CDR3 is 12 residues long. CDR3 coding DNA: TGTGCCAGCAGTGAAGTGGTGGCTGAAGCTTTCTTT. Its translation is CASSEVVAEAFF.

The rearrangement links TRBV2 to TRBJ1-5, with 7 bases matching TRBD1. Trimming cost V 6 bases and J 7 bases; bases outside gene matches: 6. CDR1 is SNHLY, CDR2 FYNNEI, per germline. This CDR3 has 13 amino acids. CDR3 loop: CASSSGGEQPQHF. The CDR3 DNA reads as TGTGCCAGCAGCTCAGGGGGTGAGCAGCCCCAGCATTTT.